This entry lists 17 T cell receptor beta chains sequenced from one sample in a study of shared clonotypes between healthy human individuals. Assay used: immunoSEQ multiplex PCR; TCRdb lists only in-frame clones, some missing. The data show roughly 1 million clones, about 75% seen once. Sequencing input: memory CD4+ T cells sorted from blood. Subset: CD45RA-negative fraction. These receptors were collected from a man aged 18 to 29 in good health.

The chain recombines TRBV30 with TRBJ2-7, with TRBD2 matching over 11 bases. The germline gives CDR1 GTSNPN, CDR2 SVGIG (reference sequence). This CDR3 has 15 residues. V was pared by 2 bases and J by 3 bases, with 6 bases of the junction left unmatched. In DNA, the CDR3 is TGTGCCTGGAGTTTCACTCTAGCGGGGGGCTACGAGCAGTACTTC. It encodes CAWSFTLAGGYEQYF.

The CDR3: CASSSTGGWRETQYF. In nucleotides, the CDR3 is TGTGCCAGCAGCTCGACAGGGGGGTGGAGAGAGACCCAGTACTTC. This chain connects TRBV5-4 to TRBJ2-5; 9 nucleotides agree with TRBD1. CDR1 is SGHNT and CDR2 is YYREEE in the germline V gene (reference sequence). The CDR3 sequence is 15 residues long. J lost 4 bases, V lost 3 bases, and 7 bases had no gene match.

The chain employs TRBV10-3 and TRBJ1-1; D gene uncertain. This CDR3 is 13 amino acids long. The V end lost 6 bases, the J end lost 4 bases, and 12 bases lay between the germline ends. Germline-derived CDR1 and CDR2 are ENHRY and SYGVKD. The CDR3 spells CAIRSSPGTEAFF. The CDR3 DNA sequence: TGTGCCATCAGGTCTTCCCCGGGCACTGAAGCTTTCTTT.

This clone appeared a single time. This specimen includes other DNA sequences encoding the same CDR3. This CDR3 reads CASSRDRGYEQYF. The CDR3 DNA reads TGTGCCAGCAGCCGGGACAGGGGATACGAGCAGTACTTC. The chain carries TRBV6-1 and TRBJ2-7; 10 bases line up with TRBD1. Trimming took 6 bases from V and 4 from J; bases not matched to a gene: 3. The CDR3 runs to 13 residues. Germline values: CDR1 MNHNS, CDR2 SASEGT.

The chain carries TRBV19 and TRBJ2-5; D is possibly TRBD2 (7 bases). This CDR3 contains 14 residues. Germline-derived CDR1 and CDR2 are LNHDA and SQIVND (reference sequence). Trimming stripped 6 bases from V and 1 base from J, with 12 bases between. The CDR3 is CASSPRGAQETQYF. The CDR3 DNA is TGTGCCAGTAGCCCCCGGGGGGCCCAAGAGACCCAGTACTTC.

V usage is TRBV5-1 and J usage is TRBJ2-2; D is perhaps TRBD2 (6 bases). V was clipped by 6 bases and J by 6 bases, with 21 bases between them. Germline values: CDR1 SGHRS, CDR2 YFSETQ. The length of the CDR3 is 16 residues. The CDR3 region has the DNA TGCGCCAGCACCCCCCGTGGAGGGAGAGGTTCCGGGGAGCTGTTTTTT. It translates to CASTPRGGRGSGELFF.

The genes are TRBV6-1 and TRBJ2-1; 9 positions match TRBD2. This CDR3 has 15 residues. Trimming removed 2 bases from V and 8 bases from J; junction bases left unmatched: 7. Germline V gene lookup returns CDR1 MNHNS and CDR2 SASEGT. CDR3 DNA: TGTGCCAGCAGTGAACTAGCGGGGTTAATCGATGAGCAGTTCTTC. This sequence encodes CASSELAGLIDEQFF.

This clone has only one observation. The chain employs TRBV18 and TRBJ1-6; D is unclear. CDR1 is KGHSH and CDR2 is LQKENI in the germline V gene. The CDR3 is 14 residues long. V lost 4 bases, J lost 7 bases, and 11 bases lay in between. CDR3 sequence: CASSLAGKNSPLHF. CDR3 coding DNA: TGTGCCAGCTCACTAGCGGGGAAAAATTCACCCCTCCACTTT.

This chain links TRBV6-1 with TRBJ2-7; unclear D gene. Trimming cost V 5 bases and J 1 base, with 6 bases left between them. This CDR3 has 12 residues. Germline CDR1 MNHNS, CDR2 SASEGT. The CDR3, as DNA: TGTGCCAGCAGTTTAATTTCCTACGAGCAGTACTTC. It yields the protein CASSLISYEQYF.

The V call is TRBV11-2, the J call TRBJ2-7; TRBD2 agrees at 11 bases. This CDR3 spans 15 amino acids. With 5 bases clipped from V and 3 bases from J, the junction kept 6 bases outside the gene matches. Germline-derived CDR1 and CDR2 are SGHAT and FQNNGV. CDR3 in DNA: TGTGCCAGCAGCCCGCGGACTAGCGGGTTCTACGAGCAGTACTTC. Amino acid sequence: CASSPRTSGFYEQYF.

The chain couples TRBV4-2 to TRBJ1-1; no clear D. Trimming cost V 0 bases and J 1 base, with 9 bases left between them. This CDR3 is built from 15 residues. Germline V gene sequence: CDR1 LGHNA, CDR2 YNFKEQ. CDR3 residues: CASSQDAGWNTEAFF. The CDR3 DNA reads as TGTGCCAGCAGCCAAGATGCGGGGTGGAACACTGAAGCTTTCTTT.

The gene calls are TRBV10-1 and TRBJ2-5, with TRBD2 as a possible D gene (6 bases). The germline CDR1 and CDR2 sequences are WNHNN and SYGVQD (reference sequence). Trimming removed 5 bases from V and 2 bases from J, with 27 bases in between. The CDR3 covers 19 residues. CDR3 coding DNA: TGCGCCAGCAGTAGGGGAAGACAGTCCGGGGGACCTTCACAAGAGACCCAGTACTTC. Its translation: CASSRGRQSGGPSQETQYF.

The chain links TRBV28 to TRBJ2-3, with D possibly matching TRBD1 (5 bases). V lost 4 bases and J 2 bases, leaving 13 bases between the germline ends. Germline lookup yields CDR1 MDHEN and CDR2 SYDVKM. The CDR3 spans 15 residues. The CDR3 sequence is CASSSASRDTDTQYF. Here the CDR3 DNA reads TGTGCCAGCAGTTCCGCGAGCAGGGACACAGATACGCAGTATTTT.

In this sample, this clone turned up many times. CDR3 sequence (DNA): TGTGCCATCCGAGGAAAGCCCGGGGAGCTGTTTTTT. Its protein product is CAIRGKPGELFF. The V call is TRBV10-3, the J call TRBJ2-2; D remains unclear. Trimming took 8 bases from V and 6 from J, leaving 10 bases between them. CDR3 length: 12 amino acids. Germline V gene sequence: CDR1 ENHRY, CDR2 SYGVKD.

The gene calls are TRBV10-3 and TRBJ1-5; the D gene is possibly TRBD1 (6 bases). Germline CDR1 is ENHRY and CDR2 is SYGVKD. V shed 10 bases and J shed 3 bases, with 13 bases lying between them. The CDR3 runs to 13 residues. The CDR3 DNA reads TGTGCCACCTTCGGACAGCACAATCAGCCCCAGCATTTT. Amino acid sequence: CATFGQHNQPQHF.

J is TRBJ2-2 and V is TRBV5-4; D gene ambiguous. V gave up 4 bases and J gave up 3 bases, with 10 bases separating them. From germline, CDR1 is SGHNT and CDR2 YYREEE (reference sequence). The CDR3 loop spans 14 amino acids. The CDR3 coding sequence is TGTGCCAGCAGCCGCCCGAAGGACACCGGGGAGCTGTTTTTT. This translates into CASSRPKDTGELFF.

The chain links TRBV29-1 to TRBJ2-5; 7 bases align to TRBD1. The V and J ends lost 4 bases and 5 bases, in that order; junction bases with no gene match: 4. The CDR3 spans 12 residues. From germline, CDR1 is SQVTM and CDR2 ANQGSEA. The CDR3 here is CSVVGQVETQYF. The CDR3 DNA is TGCAGCGTTGTAGGACAGGTGGAGACCCAGTACTTC.